Below, one T cell receptor beta chain is given with its context. Antigen specificity is unknown. This sample stems from a study of T cell responses to AZD1222 COVID-19 vaccine. Here immunoSEQ multiplex PCR was the method, and the copy in TCRdb shows in-frame clones only, minus some. The data contain around 130,000 clones, 86% of them singletons. Study conclusions and caveats: Once two AZD1222 doses were given, Spike-specific TCR breadth and depth went up. Spike-wide vaccine-associated CD4 TCRs dominated at 160-218 and 743-854. The study sampled repertoires only after the peak T cell response. Mostly white British, mostly female donors; authors suggested clonal diversity may be underestimated.

The CDR3 covers 17 residues. Trimming removed 4 bases at V and 2 bases at J, with 19 bases between. Germline lookup yields CDR1 KGHDR and CDR2 SFDVKD. This specimen was peripheral blood, taken on day 0 of AZD1222 vaccination. This chain joins TRBV24-1 and TRBJ2-5, with D perhaps matching TRBD1 (6 bases). The sequence was obtained from an adult in good health. The DNA for the CDR3 is TGTGCCACCAGTGACGGGGAAACAGGGCTTTTACAAGAGACCCAGTACTTC. Translation: CATSDGETGLLQETQYF.